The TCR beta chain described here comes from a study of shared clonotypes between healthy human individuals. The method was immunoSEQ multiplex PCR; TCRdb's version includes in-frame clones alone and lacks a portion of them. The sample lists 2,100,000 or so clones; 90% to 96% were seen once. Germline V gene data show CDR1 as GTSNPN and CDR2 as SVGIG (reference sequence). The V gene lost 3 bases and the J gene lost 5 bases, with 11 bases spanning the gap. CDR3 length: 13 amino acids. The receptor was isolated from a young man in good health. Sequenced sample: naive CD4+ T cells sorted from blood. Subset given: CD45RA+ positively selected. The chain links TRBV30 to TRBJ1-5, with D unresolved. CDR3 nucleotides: TGTGCCTGGAGCGGGCAGCAAGATCAGCCCCAGCATTTT. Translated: CAWSGQQDQPQHF.